The rows below give T cell receptor beta chains drawn from one sample of a study of beta chain features in type 1 diabetes. Profiled with immunoSEQ multiplex PCR; TCRdb holds only in-frame clones, not every one. The data hold about 160,000 clones, with almost 8% observed a single time. The specimen was central memory CD4+ T cells from blood. The receptors here all came from a man between 18 and 29 years old with type 1 diabetes. Each CDR3 is given with its conserved first and last residue. Fields, in order: D gene, clone size, J gene, V gene, CDR3 DNA, CDR3 protein. The D gene is left open where the match is weak. Expanded clones are given a class, and other clones once, few, many or no size at all.

>TRBD1|once|TRBJ1-1|TRBV6-5
TGTGCCAGCAGTTACACAGGACAGGATGAAGCTTTCTTT
CASSYTGQDEAFF
>-|few|TRBJ1-1|TRBV11-2
TGTGCCAGCAGCTACCTGAGAGGGCGCACGAACACTGAAGCTTTCTTT
CASSYLRGRTNTEAFF
>-|-|TRBJ1-2|TRBV6-5
TGTGCCAGCAGTCCTACCCGAGCTAACTATGGCTACACCTTC
CASSPTRANYGYTF
>TRBD2|few|TRBJ2-7|TRBV7-2
TGTGCCAGCAGGATTACTAGCGACTCCTACGAGCAGTACTTC
CASRITSDSYEQYF
>-|-|TRBJ1-2|TRBV5-1
TGCGCCAGCAGCTTGGATGGACAGCATAACTATGGCTACACCTTC
CASSLDGQHNYGYTF
>-|-|TRBJ2-5|TRBV7-2
TGTGCCAGCAGCCGTCAGGGACAAGGGGAGACCCAGTACTTC
CASSRQGQGETQYF
>TRBD2|-|TRBJ2-3|TRBV7-2
TGTGCCAGCAGCTTTTCTAGCGGCTTAACAGATACGCAGTATTTT
CASSFSSGLTDTQYF
>TRBD2|-|TRBJ2-5|TRBV6-5
TGTGCCAGCAGTTCAAGCGGGGGAAAAGAGACCCAGTACTTC
CASSSSGGKETQYF
>TRBD1|few|TRBJ2-5|TRBV7-9
TGTGCCAGCAGCCTGGACAGGTCGGGGGAGACCCAGTACTTC
CASSLDRSGETQYF
>-|few|TRBJ1-5|TRBV27
TGTGCCAGCAGCCCCCTGGGGGGGCCTAGCAATCAGCCCCAGCATTTT
CASSPLGGPSNQPQHF
>TRBD1|few|TRBJ1-3|TRBV5-1
TGCGCCAGCAGCCCGAGACAGGGGGACGGAAACACCATATATTTT
CASSPRQGDGNTIYF
>-|-|TRBJ1-5|TRBV5-6
TGTGCCAGCAGCTTGGGGGCAGGGGAGAACAATCAGCCCCAGCATTTT
CASSLGAGENNQPQHF
>TRBD2|few|TRBJ2-5|TRBV7-2
TGTGCCAGCAGCCCGGGACTAGCGGGAGTGTCGGAGACCCAGTACTTC
CASSPGLAGVSETQYF
>TRBD1|few|TRBJ2-2|TRBV2
TGTGCCAGCAGATGGGACAGGGCTACCGGGGAGCTGTTTTTT
CASRWDRATGELFF
>TRBD2|-|TRBJ2-2|TRBV9
TGTGCCAGCAGCGTAGGGACTAGCGGGGGGGCCGGGGAGCTGTTTTTT
CASSVGTSGGAGELFF
>TRBD2|-|TRBJ2-7|TRBV4-1
TGCGCCAGCAGCCTGCGGACTAGCGGGCCAATCTCCTACGAGCAGTACTTC
CASSLRTSGPISYEQYF
>TRBD1|-|TRBJ2-6|TRBV5-1
TGCGCCAGCAGCGACAGGGCTGGGGCCAACGTCCTGACTTTC
CASSDRAGANVLTF
>TRBD1|-|TRBJ2-5|TRBV5-4
TGTGCCAGCAGCGGGGCCGGACAGGGCAGTTTAGAGACCCAGTACTTC
CASSGAGQGSLETQYF
>-|-|TRBJ2-5|TRBV5-1
TGCGCCAGCAGCTCCGGACTAACACACCAAGAGACCCAGTACTTC
CASSSGLTHQETQYF
>TRBD2|-|TRBJ2-6|TRBV19
TGTGCCAGTAGTATAGTAGCGGGAATAATCACTGGGGCCAACGTCCTGACTTTC
CASSIVAGIITGANVLTF
>-|-|TRBJ2-1|TRBV10-3
TGTGCCAGCCGGGACTTGGGGGCGGGGGTGAACAATGAGCAGTTCTTC
CASRDLGAGVNNEQFF
>TRBD2|-|TRBJ2-7|TRBV30
TGTGCCTGGATCCAGCGGGAGGCCTACGAGCAGTACTTC
CAWIQREAYEQYF